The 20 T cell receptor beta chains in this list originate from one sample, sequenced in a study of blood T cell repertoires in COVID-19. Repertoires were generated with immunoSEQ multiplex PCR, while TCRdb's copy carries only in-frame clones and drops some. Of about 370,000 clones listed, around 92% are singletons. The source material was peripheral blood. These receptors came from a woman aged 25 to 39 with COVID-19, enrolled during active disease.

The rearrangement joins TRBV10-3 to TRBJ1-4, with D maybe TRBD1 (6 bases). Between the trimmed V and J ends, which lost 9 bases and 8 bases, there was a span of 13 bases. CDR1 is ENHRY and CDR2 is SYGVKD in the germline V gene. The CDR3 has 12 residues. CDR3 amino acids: CAISNTGEKLFF. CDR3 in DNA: TGTGCCATTTCGAACACAGGGGAAAAACTGTTTTTT.

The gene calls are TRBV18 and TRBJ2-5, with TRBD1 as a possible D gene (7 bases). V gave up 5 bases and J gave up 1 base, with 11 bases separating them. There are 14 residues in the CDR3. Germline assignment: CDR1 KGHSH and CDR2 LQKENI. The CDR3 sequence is CASSGGTVQETQYF. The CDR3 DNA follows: TGTGCCAGCTCAGGAGGGACAGTCCAAGAGACCCAGTACTTC.

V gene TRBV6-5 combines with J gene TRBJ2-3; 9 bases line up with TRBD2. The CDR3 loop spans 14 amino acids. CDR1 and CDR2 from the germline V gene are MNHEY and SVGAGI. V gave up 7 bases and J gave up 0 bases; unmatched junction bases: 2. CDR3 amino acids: CASKRGASTDTQYF. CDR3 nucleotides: TGTGCCAGCAAGCGGGGGGCCAGCACAGATACGCAGTATTTT.

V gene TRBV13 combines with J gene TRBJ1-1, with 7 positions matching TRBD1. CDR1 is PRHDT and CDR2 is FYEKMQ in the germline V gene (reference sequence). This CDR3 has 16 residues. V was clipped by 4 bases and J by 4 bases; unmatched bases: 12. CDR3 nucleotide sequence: TGTGCCAGCAGCTCCCGGGACAGTATCCTGAGCACTGAAGCTTTCTTT. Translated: CASSSRDSILSTEAFF.

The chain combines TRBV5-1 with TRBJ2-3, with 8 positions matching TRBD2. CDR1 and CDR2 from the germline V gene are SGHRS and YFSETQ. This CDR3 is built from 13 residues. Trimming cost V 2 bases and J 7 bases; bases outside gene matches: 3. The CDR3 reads CASSFGLAHTQYF. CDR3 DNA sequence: TGCGCCAGCAGCTTCGGACTAGCTCATACGCAGTATTTT.

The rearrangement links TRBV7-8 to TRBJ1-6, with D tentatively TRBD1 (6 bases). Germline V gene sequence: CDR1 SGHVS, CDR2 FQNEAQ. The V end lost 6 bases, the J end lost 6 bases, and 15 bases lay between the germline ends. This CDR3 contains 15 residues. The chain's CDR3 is CASSLTDRSNSPLHF. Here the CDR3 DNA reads TGTGCCAGCAGTCTTACGGACAGAAGTAATTCACCCCTCCACTTT.

CDR3 region: CASSQGTGPLAKNIQYF. CDR3 coding DNA: TGCGCCAGCAGCCAAGGGACAGGGCCGCTAGCCAAAAACATTCAGTACTTC. The V gene is TRBV4-1, the J gene TRBJ2-4, with 8 bases lining up with TRBD1. Germline trimming cut 1 base from V and 0 bases from J; bases unmatched to any gene: 5. The CDR3 is made up of 17 amino acids. Looked up from germline, CDR1 is MGHRA and CDR2 is YSYEKL.

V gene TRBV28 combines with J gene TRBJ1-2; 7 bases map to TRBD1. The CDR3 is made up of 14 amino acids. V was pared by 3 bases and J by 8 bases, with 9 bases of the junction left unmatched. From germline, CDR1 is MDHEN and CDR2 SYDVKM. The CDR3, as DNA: TGTGCCAGCAGTTTTGCCAGGAGGGGGCGAGGCTACACCTTC. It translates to CASSFARRGRGYTF.

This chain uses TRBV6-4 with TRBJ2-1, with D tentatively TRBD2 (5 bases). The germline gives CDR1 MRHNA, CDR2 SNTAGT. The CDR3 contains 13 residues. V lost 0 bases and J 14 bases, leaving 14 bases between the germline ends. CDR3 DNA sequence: TGTGCCAGCAGTGACTCGAGAGGGAAGGAAAAGTTCTTC. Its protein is CASSDSRGKEKFF.

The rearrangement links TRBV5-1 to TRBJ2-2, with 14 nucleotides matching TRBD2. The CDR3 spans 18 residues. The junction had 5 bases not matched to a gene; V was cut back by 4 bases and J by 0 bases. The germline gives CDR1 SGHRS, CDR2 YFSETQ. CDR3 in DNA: TGCGCCAGCAGCCAACGGACTAGCGGGAGGACGAACACCGGGGAGCTGTTTTTT. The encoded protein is CASSQRTSGRTNTGELFF.

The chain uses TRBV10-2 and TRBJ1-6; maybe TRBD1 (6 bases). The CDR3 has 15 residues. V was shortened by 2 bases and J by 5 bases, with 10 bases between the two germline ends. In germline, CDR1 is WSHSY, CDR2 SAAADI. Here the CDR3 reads CASSELGDNNSPLHF. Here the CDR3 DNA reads TGCGCCAGCAGTGAGCTGGGGGACAATAATTCACCCCTCCACTTT.

The CDR3: CASSLQADQPQHF. The DNA for the CDR3 is TGTGCCAGCAGCTTACAGGCAGATCAGCCCCAGCATTTT. This rearrangement joins TRBV7-9 to TRBJ1-5; no firm D call. V lost 2 bases, J lost 5 bases, and 7 bases lay in between. The CDR3 contains 13 residues. Germline lookup yields CDR1 SEHNR and CDR2 FQNEAQ (reference sequence).

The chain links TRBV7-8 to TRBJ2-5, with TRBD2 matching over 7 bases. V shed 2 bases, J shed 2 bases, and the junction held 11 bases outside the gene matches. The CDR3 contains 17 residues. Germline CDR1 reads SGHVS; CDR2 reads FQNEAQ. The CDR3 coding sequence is TGTGCCAGCAGCTTACCCTCGACTAGCTTTGGGCAAGAGACCCAGTACTTC. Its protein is CASSLPSTSFGQETQYF.

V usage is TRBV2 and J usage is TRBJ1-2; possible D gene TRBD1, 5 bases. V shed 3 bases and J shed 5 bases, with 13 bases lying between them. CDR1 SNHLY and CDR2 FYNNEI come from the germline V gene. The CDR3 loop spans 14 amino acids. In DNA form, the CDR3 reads TGTGCCAGCAGTGACGACAGAACCCTTTATGGCTACACCTTC. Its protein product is CASSDDRTLYGYTF.

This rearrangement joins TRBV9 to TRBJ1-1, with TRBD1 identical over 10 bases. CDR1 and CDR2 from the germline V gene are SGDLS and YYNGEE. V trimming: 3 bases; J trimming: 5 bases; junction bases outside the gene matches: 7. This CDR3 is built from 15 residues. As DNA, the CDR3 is TGTGCCAGCAGCGCCCCGGGACAGGGGTATACTGAAGCTTTCTTT. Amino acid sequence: CASSAPGQGYTEAFF.

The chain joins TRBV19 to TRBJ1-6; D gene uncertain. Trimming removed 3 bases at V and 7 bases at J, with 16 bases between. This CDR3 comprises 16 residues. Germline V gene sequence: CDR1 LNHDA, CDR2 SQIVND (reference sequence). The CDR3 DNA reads TGTGCCAGTAGTATTTGGCAGGTTGGCGGGAATTCACCCCTCCACTTT. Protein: CASSIWQVGGNSPLHF.

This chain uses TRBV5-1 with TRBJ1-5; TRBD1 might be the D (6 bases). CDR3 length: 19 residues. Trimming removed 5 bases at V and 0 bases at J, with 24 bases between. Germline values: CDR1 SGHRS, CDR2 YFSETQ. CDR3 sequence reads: CASRPTWGGWEDSNQPQHF. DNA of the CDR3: TGCGCCAGCAGGCCCACTTGGGGGGGCTGGGAGGATAGCAATCAGCCCCAGCATTTT. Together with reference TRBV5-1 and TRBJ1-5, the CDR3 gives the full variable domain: KAGVTQTPRYLIKTRGQQVTLSCSPISGHRSVSWYQQTPGQGLQFLFEYFSETQRNKGNFPGRFSGRQFSNSRSEMNVSTLELGDSALYLCASRPTWGGWEDSNQPQHFGDGTRLSIL.

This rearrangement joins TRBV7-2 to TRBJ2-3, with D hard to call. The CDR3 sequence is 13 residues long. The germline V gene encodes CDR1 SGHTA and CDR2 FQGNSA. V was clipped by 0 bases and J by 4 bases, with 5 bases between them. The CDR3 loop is CASSLAVADTQYF. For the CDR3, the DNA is TGTGCCAGCAGCTTAGCCGTCGCAGATACGCAGTATTTT.

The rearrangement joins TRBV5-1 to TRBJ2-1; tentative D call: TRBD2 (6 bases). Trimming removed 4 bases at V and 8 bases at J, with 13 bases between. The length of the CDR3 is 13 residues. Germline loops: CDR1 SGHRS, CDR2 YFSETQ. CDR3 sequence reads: CASSVMRDDEQFF. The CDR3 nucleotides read TGCGCCAGCAGCGTGATGCGGGACGATGAGCAGTTCTTC.

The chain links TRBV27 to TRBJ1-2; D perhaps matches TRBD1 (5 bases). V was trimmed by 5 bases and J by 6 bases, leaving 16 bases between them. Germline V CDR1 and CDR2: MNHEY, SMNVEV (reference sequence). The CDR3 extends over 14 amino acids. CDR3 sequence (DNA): TGTGCCAGCAGTGGGTTAGGCAGGGAGGATGGCTACACCTTC. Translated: CASSGLGREDGYTF.